This is a list of T cell receptor beta chains from one sample in a study of cytomegalovirus exposure and HLA in healthy donors. Some clones are missing from TCRdb's copy, which holds only in-frame ones; the method was immunoSEQ multiplex PCR. The profile covers about 83,000 clones, with roughly four fifths appearing a single time and 1.5% to 2% taken by the ten largest. The sequencing sample was made of PBMCs. The source of these receptors is a woman in her twenties or thirties in good health and CMV-seronegative. Both conserved end residues are trimmed from each CDR3. Each record gives: J gene, D gene, V gene, CDR3 protein. A D gene is named only where the DNA matches it firmly.

TRBJ1-3 - TRBV6-6 ASSSPNSWSGNTIY
TRBJ2-5 - TRBV15 ATSIGRQETQY
TRBJ1-2 TRBD1 TRBV28 ASSLGTGSRNYGYT
TRBJ2-2 TRBD2 TRBV18 ASSRGTSGTFANTGELF
TRBJ2-7 - TRBV5-6 ASSLAVVSYEQY
TRBJ2-7 TRBD1 TRBV18 ASSPTGAEQY
TRBJ2-3 TRBD2 TRBV7-9 ACSRLAGGPGSDTQY
TRBJ2-1 TRBD2 TRBV2 ASSVAGGGYNEQF
TRBJ1-5 - TRBV28 ASTQQTGLEDQPQH
TRBJ1-1 - TRBV5-1 ASSSGKNTEAF
TRBJ2-6 - TRBV5-4 ASSPFAGFSGANVLT
TRBJ1-1 - TRBV18 ASSPFSRGKNTEAF
TRBJ2-7 TRBD2 TRBV18 ASSPPTGREGAYEQY
TRBJ2-3 TRBD2 TRBV27 ASRRPSGRATDTQY
TRBJ2-5 TRBD2 TRBV30 AWSGAGVRETQY
TRBJ2-5 TRBD2 TRBV4-1 ASSQEGLAGGETQY
TRBJ2-2 TRBD1 TRBV18 ASSPLSPGQPNTGELF
TRBJ1-1 TRBD1 TRBV6-5 ASSYGQARAAEAF
TRBJ2-7 - TRBV13 ASSFSSYEQY
TRBJ1-5 - TRBV28 ASSPPTGLNQPQH
TRBJ2-7 TRBD1 TRBV27 ASSRTGGSYEQY
TRBJ2-1 - TRBV28 AILARGASSYNEQF
TRBJ2-1 TRBD2 TRBV14 ASSQALAGAVNEQF
TRBJ2-7 TRBD2 TRBV6-5 ASALRGGALEQY
TRBJ1-4 TRBD1 TRBV2 ASRPGQPNEKLF
TRBJ1-3 TRBD1 TRBV18 ASSPVGQASSGNTIY
TRBJ1-2 - TRBV29-1 SVAANRAGYT
TRBJ1-5 - TRBV6-1 ASSERVGGSNQPQH
TRBJ2-3 - TRBV11-2 ASSPFPQGGEGGTDTQY
TRBJ2-7 - TRBV21-1 ASSSGKATYEQY
TRBJ1-1 - TRBV27 ASSSPQGNTEAF
TRBJ1-5 TRBD1 TRBV6-1 ASSDVLRGRNQPQH
TRBJ2-3 - TRBV18 ASSTLADTDTQY
TRBJ2-5 - TRBV5-1 ASSPGDKTYQETRY
TRBJ1-1 TRBD1 TRBV28 ASSYGTGLNTEAF
TRBJ2-7 - TRBV7-9 ASSLGLQGEQY
TRBJ1-3 - TRBV28 ASSLKGLPWDTIY
TRBJ1-1 - TRBV7-9 ASSFRGGTEAF
TRBJ2-1 TRBD2 TRBV5-1 ASSLGGLAGYYNEQF
TRBJ1-5 - TRBV9 ASSVAGRRNQPQH
TRBJ1-4 TRBD1 TRBV5-1 ASSLGQGLKLF
TRBJ1-2 - TRBV4-3 ASSQDARTGWVVSGYT
TRBJ2-1 - TRBV5-1 ASSSDPGVDEQF
TRBJ2-7 - TRBV7-8 ASSLKSGAPYEQY
TRBJ1-2 - TRBV19 ASTPRIGYGYT
TRBJ2-1 TRBD2 TRBV9 ASSAPSGSGLLNEQF
TRBJ1-3 - TRBV9 ASSLSSGNTIY
TRBJ2-5 TRBD2 TRBV9 ASSATQGLAGGETQY
TRBJ2-5 - TRBV11-3 ASSLDGGQETQY
TRBJ2-5 - TRBV5-1 ASSLEGRETQY
TRBJ2-1 TRBD2 TRBV19 ARGKRASGFGEQF
TRBJ2-2 - TRBV5-1 ASSSTGNTGELF
TRBJ2-7 TRBD1 TRBV7-9 ASSLRDSSYEQY
TRBJ1-5 - TRBV28 ASSETPRRPQH
TRBJ1-2 - TRBV27 ASSLSGRDYGYT
TRBJ1-4 - TRBV15 ATSRAVNEKLF
TRBJ1-1 TRBD1 TRBV30 AWMGQPNTEAF
TRBJ2-2 - TRBV7-9 ASSPSTGELF
TRBJ1-1 - TRBV2 ASRGGNTEAF